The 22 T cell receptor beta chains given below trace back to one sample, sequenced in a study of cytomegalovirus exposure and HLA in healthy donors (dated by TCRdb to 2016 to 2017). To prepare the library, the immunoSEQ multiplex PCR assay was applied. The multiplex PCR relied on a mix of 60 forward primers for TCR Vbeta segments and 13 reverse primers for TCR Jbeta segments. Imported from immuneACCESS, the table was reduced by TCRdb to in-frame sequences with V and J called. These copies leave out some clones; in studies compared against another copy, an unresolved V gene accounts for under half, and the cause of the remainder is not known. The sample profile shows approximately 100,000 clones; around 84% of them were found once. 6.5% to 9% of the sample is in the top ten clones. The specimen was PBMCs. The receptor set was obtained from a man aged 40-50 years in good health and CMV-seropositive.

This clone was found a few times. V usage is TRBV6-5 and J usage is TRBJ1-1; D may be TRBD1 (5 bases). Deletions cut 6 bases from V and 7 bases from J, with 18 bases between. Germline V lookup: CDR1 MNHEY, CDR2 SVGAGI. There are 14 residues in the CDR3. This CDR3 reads CASRTGIGQSEAFF. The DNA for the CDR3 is TGTGCCAGCAGAACAGGCATCGGGCAGAGTGAAGCTTTCTTT.

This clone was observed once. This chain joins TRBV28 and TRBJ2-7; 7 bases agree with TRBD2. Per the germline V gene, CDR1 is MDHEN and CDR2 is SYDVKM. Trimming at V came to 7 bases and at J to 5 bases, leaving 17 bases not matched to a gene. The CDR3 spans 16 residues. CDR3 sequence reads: CASTPWGGPRRNEQYF. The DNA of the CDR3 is TGTGCCAGCACCCCGTGGGGAGGGCCACGGCGGAACGAGCAGTACTTC.

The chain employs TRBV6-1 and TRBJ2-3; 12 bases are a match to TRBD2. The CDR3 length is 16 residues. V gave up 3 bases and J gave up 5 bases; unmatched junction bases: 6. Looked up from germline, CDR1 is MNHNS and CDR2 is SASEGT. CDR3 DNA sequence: TGTGCCAGCAGTGATCCTAGCGGGGGGGCCGGAGATACGCAGTATTTT. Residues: CASSDPSGGAGDTQYF.

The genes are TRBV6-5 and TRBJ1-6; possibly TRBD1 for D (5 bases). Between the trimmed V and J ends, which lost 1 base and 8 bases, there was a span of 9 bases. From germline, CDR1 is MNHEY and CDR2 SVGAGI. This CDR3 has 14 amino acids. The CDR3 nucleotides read TGTGCCAGCAGTTACTTCGGGGGATATTCACCCCTCCACTTT. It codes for CASSYFGGYSPLHF.

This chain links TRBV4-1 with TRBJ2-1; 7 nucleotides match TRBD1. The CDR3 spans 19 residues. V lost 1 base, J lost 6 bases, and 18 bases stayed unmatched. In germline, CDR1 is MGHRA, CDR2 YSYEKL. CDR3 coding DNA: TGCGCCAGCAGCCAAGGGCCCCCCGGACACCAGACAGGGAGCAATGAGCAGTTCTTC. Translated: CASSQGPPGHQTGSNEQFF.

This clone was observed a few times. The CDR3 DNA follows: TGTGCCACAAAACAGGGAGGGTCCACTGAAGCTTTCTTT. Its translation: CATKQGGSTEAFF. The rearrangement uses TRBV19 and TRBJ1-1, with a tentative D call TRBD1 (6 bases). V gave up 10 bases and J gave up 4 bases, with 16 bases separating them. Germline CDR1 reads LNHDA; CDR2 reads SQIVND (reference sequence). CDR3 length: 13 amino acids.

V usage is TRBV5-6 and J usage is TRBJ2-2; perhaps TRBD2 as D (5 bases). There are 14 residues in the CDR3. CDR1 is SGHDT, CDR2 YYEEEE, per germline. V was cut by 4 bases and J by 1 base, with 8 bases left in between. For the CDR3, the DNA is TGTGCCAGCAGCGGGAGACAGAACACCGGGGAGCTGTTTTTT. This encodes CASSGRQNTGELFF.

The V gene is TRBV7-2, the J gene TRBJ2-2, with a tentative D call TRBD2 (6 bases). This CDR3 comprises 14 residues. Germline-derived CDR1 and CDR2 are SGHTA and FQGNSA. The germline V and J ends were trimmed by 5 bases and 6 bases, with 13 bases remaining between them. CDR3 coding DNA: TGTGCCAGCAGCGCGGGACCACCGGCCGGGGAGCTGTTTTTT. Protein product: CASSAGPPAGELFF.

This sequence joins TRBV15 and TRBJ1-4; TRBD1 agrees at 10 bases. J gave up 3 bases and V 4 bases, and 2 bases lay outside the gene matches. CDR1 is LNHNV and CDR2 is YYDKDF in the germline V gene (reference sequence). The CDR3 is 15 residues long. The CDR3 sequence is CATSKGQGANEKLFF. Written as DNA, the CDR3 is TGTGCCACCAGCAAAGGACAGGGGGCTAATGAAAAACTGTTTTTT.

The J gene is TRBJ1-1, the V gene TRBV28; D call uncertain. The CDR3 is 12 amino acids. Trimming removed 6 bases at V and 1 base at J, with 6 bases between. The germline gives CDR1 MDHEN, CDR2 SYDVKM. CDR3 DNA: TGTGCCAGCAGGACAACGAACACTGAAGCTTTCTTT. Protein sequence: CASRTTNTEAFF.

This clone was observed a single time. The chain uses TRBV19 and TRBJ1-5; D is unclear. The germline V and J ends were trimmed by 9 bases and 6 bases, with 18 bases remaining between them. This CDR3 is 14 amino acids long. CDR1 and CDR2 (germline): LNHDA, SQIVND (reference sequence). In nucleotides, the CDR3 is TGTGCCAGCAGTGGGGAGGGCAGGCGTCAGCCCCAGCATTTT. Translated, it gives CASSGEGRRQPQHF.

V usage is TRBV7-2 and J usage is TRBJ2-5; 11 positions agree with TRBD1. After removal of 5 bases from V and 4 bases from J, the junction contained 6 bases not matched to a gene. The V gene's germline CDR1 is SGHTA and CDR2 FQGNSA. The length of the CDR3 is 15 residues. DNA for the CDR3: TGTGCCAGCAGCCAGGACAGGGGGCGCGGAGAGACCCAGTACTTC. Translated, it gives CASSQDRGRGETQYF. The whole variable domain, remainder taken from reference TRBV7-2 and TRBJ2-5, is GAGVSQSPSNKVTEKGKDVELRCDPISGHTALYWYRQSLGQGLEFLIYFQGNSAPDKSGLPSDRFSAERTGGSVSTLTIQRTQQEDSAVYLCASSQDRGRGETQYFGPGTRLLVL.

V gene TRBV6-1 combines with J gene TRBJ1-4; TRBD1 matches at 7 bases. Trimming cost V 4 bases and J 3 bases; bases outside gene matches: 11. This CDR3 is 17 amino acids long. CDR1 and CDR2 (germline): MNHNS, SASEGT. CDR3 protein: CASSVPRTQGANEKLFF. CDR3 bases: TGTGCCAGCAGTGTTCCGCGGACTCAGGGGGCTAATGAAAAACTGTTTTTT.

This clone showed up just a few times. CDR3 bases: TGTGCCAGCAGTTTATTCCGTCAGGAGACCCAGTACTTC. This codes for CASSLFRQETQYF. V and J are TRBV27 and TRBJ2-5; D is uncertain. The length of the CDR3 is 13 residues. Germline-derived CDR1 and CDR2 are MNHEY and SMNVEV (reference sequence). The V and J ends lost 1 base and 5 bases respectively, with 8 bases between them.

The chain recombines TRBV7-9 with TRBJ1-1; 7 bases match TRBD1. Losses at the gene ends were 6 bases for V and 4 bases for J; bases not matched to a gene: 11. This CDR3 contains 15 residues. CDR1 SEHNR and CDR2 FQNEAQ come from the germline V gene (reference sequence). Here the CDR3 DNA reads TGTGCCAGCAGTGTACAGGGGAAGGTAGGCACTGAAGCTTTCTTT. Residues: CASSVQGKVGTEAFF.

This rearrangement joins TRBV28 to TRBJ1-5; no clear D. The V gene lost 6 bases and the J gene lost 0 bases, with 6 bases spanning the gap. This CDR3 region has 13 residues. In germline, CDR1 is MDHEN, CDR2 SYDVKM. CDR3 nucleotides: TGTGCCAGCAGACTTACTAGCAATCAGCCCCAGCATTTT. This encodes CASRLTSNQPQHF.

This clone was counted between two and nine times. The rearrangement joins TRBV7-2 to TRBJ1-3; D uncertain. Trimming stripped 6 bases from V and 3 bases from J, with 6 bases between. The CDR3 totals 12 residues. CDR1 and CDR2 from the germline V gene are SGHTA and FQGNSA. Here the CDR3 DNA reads TGTGCCAGCAGTTACAGTGGAAACACCATATATTTT. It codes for CASSYSGNTIYF.

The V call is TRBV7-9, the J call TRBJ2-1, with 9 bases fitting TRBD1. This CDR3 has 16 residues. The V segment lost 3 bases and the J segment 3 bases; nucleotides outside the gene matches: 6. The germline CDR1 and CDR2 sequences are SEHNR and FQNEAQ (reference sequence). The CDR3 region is CASSFSDRGFYNEQFF. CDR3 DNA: TGTGCCAGCAGCTTCTCCGACAGGGGGTTCTACAATGAGCAGTTCTTC.

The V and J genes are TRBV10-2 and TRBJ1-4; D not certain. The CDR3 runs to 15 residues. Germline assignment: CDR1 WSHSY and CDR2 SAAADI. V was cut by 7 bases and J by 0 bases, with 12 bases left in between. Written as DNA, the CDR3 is TGCGCCAGCATGAGGGATGCGGCAACTAATGAAAAACTGTTTTTT. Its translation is CASMRDAATNEKLFF.

The DNA of the CDR3 is TGTGCCAGCAGCTTGGGGACAGGGGGGGATACGCAGTATTTT. Its protein product is CASSLGTGGDTQYF. The chain has TRBV7-3 and TRBJ2-3, with TRBD1 matching 11 bases. With 3 bases clipped from V and 6 bases from J, the junction kept 2 bases outside the gene matches. Germline CDR1 is SGHTA and CDR2 is FQGTGA. This CDR3 spans 14 amino acids.

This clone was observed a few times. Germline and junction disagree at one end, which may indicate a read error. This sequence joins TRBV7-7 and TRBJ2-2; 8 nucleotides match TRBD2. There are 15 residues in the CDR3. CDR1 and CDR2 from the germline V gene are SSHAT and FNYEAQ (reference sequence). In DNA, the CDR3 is TGTGCTAGCAGCTTTGCGGGGGGAAACACCGGGGAGCTGTTTTTT. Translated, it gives CASSFAGGNTGELFF.

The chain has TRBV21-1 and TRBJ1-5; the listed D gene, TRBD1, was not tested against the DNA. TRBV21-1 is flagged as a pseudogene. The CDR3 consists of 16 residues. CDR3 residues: CASSKADRYSNQPQHF. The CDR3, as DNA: TGTGCCAGCAGCAAAGCGGACAGATATAGCAATCAGCCCCAGCATTTT.